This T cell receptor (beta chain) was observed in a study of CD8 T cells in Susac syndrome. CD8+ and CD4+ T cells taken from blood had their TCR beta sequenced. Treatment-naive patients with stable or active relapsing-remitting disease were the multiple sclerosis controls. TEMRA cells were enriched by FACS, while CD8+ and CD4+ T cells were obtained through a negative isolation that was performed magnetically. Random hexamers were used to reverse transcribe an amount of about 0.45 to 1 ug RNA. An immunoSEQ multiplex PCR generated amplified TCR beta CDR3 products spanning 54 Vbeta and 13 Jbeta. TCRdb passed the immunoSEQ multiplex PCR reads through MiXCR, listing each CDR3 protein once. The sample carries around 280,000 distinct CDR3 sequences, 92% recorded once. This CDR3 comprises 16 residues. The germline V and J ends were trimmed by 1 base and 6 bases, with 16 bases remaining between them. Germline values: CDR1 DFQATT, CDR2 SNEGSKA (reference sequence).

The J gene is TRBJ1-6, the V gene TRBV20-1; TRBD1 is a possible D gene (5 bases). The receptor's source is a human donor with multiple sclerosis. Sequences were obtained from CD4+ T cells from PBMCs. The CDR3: CSARVPLLGANSPLHF. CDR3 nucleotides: TGCAGTGCTAGAGTTCCGTTACTCGGGGCTAATTCACCCCTCCACTTT.